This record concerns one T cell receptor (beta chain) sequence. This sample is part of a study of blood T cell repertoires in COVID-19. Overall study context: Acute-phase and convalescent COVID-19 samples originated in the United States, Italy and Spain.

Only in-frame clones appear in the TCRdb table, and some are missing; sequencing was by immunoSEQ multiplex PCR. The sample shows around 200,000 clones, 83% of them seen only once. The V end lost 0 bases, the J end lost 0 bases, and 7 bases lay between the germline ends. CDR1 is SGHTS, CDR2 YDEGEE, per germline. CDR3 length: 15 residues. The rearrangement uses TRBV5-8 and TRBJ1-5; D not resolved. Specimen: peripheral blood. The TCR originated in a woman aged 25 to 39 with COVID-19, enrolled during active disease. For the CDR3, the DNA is TGTGCCAGCAGCTTGGAACAGATTAGCAATCAGCCCCAGCATTTT. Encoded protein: CASSLEQISNQPQHF. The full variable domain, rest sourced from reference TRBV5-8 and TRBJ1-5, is EAGVTQSPTHLIKTRGQQATLRCSPISGHTSVYWYQQALGLGLQFLLWYDEGEERNRGNFPPRFSGRQFPNYSSELNVNALELEDSALYLCASSLEQISNQPQHFGDGTRLSIL.